In this sample, the clone carrying this T cell receptor (beta chain) turned up a few times. The antigen is not known. The ends lost 4 bases at V and 5 bases at J; junction bases unmatched: 9. This CDR3 region has 15 residues. Looked up from germline, CDR1 is KGHDR and CDR2 is SFDVKD. The hyperthyroidism was newly diagnosed and had lasted under 2 months; the patients were aged 18 to 65. It was RNA transcripts that yielded the amplified TCR beta CDR3 regions. RT-PCR in the first round (using the HTBI primer set) targeted the TCR CDR3. TCRdb re-derived calls from the multiplex PCR reads in MiXCR, one entry per CDR3 protein. Of about 500,000 distinct CDR3 sequences listed, over 15% are singletons. These data are taken from a study of T cells in Graves' hyperthyroidism and ophthalmopathy. The study, taken as a whole, reports: Blood also showed most of the thyroid clonotypes that were expanded above 0.001.

This receptor was identified in a woman between 18 and 30 years old with Graves' hyperthyroidism. The sample comprised blood. The chain recombines TRBV24-1 with TRBJ2-5, with TRBD2 identical over 7 bases. The CDR3 region is CATSEAGPIGETQYF. CDR3 nucleotides: TGTGCCACCAGTGAAGCGGGACCCATAGGGGAGACCCAGTACTTC.